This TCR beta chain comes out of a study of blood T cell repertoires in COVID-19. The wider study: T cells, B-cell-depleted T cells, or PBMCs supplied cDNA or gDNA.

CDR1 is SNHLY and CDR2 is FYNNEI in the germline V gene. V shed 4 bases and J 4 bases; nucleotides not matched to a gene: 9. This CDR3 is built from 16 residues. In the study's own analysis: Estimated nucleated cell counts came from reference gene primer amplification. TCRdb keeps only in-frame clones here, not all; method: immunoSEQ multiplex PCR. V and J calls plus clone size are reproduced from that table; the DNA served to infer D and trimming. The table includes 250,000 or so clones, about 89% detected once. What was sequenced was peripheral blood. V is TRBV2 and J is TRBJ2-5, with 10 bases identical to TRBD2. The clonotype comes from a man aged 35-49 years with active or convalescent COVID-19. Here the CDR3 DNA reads TGTGCCAGCAGTGCTGGGAGCGGGAGGGCCCGAGAGACCCAGTACTTC. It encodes CASSAGSGRARETQYF.